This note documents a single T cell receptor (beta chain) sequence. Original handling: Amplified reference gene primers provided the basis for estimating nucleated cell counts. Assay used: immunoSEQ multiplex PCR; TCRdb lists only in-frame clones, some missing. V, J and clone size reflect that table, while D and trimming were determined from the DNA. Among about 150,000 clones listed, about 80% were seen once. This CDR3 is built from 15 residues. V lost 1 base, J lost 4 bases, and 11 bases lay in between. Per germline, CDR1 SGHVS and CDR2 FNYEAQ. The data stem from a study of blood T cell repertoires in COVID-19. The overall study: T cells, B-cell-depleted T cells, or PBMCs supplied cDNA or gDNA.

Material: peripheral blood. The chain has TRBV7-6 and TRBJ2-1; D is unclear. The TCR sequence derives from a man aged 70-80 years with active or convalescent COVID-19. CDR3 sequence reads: CASSLGLETYNEQFF. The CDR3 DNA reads TGTGCCAGCAGCTTAGGCCTAGAAACGTACAATGAGCAGTTCTTC.